The 20 T cell receptor beta chains below were found in one sample sequenced in a study of blood T cell repertoires in COVID-19. Assay: immunoSEQ multiplex PCR; the TCRdb copy retains only in-frame clones and omits some. Of roughly 200,000 clones listed, about four fifths are singletons. What was sequenced was PBMCs or T cells enriched from blood (not recorded which). The receptors stem from a woman between 50 and 59 years old who had been exposed to COVID-19.

The CDR3 is CATSLGTGQARAFF. DNA for the CDR3: TGTGCCACCAGCCTCGGGACTGGCCAAGCGAGGGCTTTCTTT. J is TRBJ1-1 and V is TRBV24-1; D may be TRBD1 (5 bases). The CDR3 consists of 14 residues. Germline CDR1 reads KGHDR; CDR2 reads SFDVKD. V was clipped by 7 bases and J by 11 bases, with 22 bases between them.

This chain joins TRBV7-6 and TRBJ1-6, with a tentative D call TRBD1 (5 bases). Trimming took off 4 bases at V and 10 bases at J, with 17 bases between the two ends. This CDR3 spans 15 amino acids. Germline CDR1 reads SGHVS; CDR2 reads FNYEAQ. This chain's CDR3 is CASSSVRGGGSPLHF. The CDR3 DNA reads TGTGCCAGCAGCTCCGTGCGGGGCGGTGGCTCACCCCTCCACTTT.

V and J are TRBV7-2 and TRBJ1-6; tentatively, D is TRBD1 (6 bases). This CDR3 comprises 15 residues. Germline assignment: CDR1 SGHTA and CDR2 FQGNSA. V dropped 4 bases and J dropped 2 bases, with 9 bases sitting between them. The CDR3 bases are TGTGCCAGCAGCTGGGGGACAACCTATAATTCACCCCTCCACTTT. Translation: CASSWGTTYNSPLHF.

This rearrangement joins TRBV19 to TRBJ1-5; 9 nucleotides match TRBD1. Unmatched junction bases numbered 6, after V lost 10 bases and J lost 5 bases. From germline, CDR1 is LNHDA and CDR2 SQIVND (reference sequence). CDR3 length equals 13 residues. The CDR3 sequence is CATGDRVHQPQHF. The CDR3 DNA reads TGTGCCACCGGGGACAGGGTTCATCAGCCCCAGCATTTT.

This clone was picked up one time. V usage is TRBV4-3 and J usage is TRBJ2-1; 7 bases fit TRBD2. The CDR3 length is 17 residues. Germline CDR1 and CDR2: LGHNA and YSLEER. J was trimmed by 2 bases and V by 0 bases; bases with no gene match: 7. CDR3 protein: CASSQDRGGYPYNEQFF. The CDR3 nucleotides are TGCGCCAGCAGCCAAGATCGGGGAGGGTACCCCTACAATGAGCAGTTCTTC.

Here the CDR3 DNA reads TGTGCCAGCAGTTTCCCGACAGACCTAGCCAAAAACATTCAGTACTTC. This codes for CASSFPTDLAKNIQYF. This chain joins TRBV28 and TRBJ2-4; a weak D match, TRBD1 (5 bases). Germline CDR1 is MDHEN and CDR2 is SYDVKM. The CDR3 is made up of 16 amino acids. Trimming shortened V by 3 bases and J by 0 bases, and 12 bases separated the two germline ends. Complete variable domain (other parts from reference TRBV28 and TRBJ2-4): DVKVTQSSRYLVKRTGEKVFLECVQDMDHENMFWYRQDPGLGLRLIYFSYDVKMKEKGDIPEGYSVSREKKERFSLILESASTNQTSMYLCASSFPTDLAKNIQYFGAGTRLSVL.

This sequence joins TRBV21-1 and TRBJ2-7; TRBD1 is taken as the D call from the table, unchecked against the DNA. TRBV21-1 is flagged as a pseudogene. The CDR3 totals 15 residues. CDR3 loop: CASSNTGTEPREQYF. CDR3 DNA sequence: TGTGCCAGCAGCAACACCGGGACAGAACCTAGGGAGCAGTACTTC.

The rearrangement links TRBV19 to TRBJ1-5; D gene ambiguous. The CDR3 extends over 15 amino acids. The germline CDR1 and CDR2 sequences are LNHDA and SQIVND (reference sequence). The ends were cut back, 0 bases at V and 3 bases at J, with 9 bases in the middle. Written as DNA, the CDR3 is TGTGCCAGTAGTATAGAACAGCAATCCAATCAGCCCCAGCATTTT. Translating it yields CASSIEQQSNQPQHF. Together with reference TRBV19 and TRBJ1-5, the CDR3 gives the full variable domain: DGGITQSPKYLFRKEGQNVTLSCEQNLNHDAMYWYRQDPGQGLRLIYYSQIVNDFQKGDIAEGYSVSREKKESFPLTVTSAQKNPTAFYLCASSIEQQSNQPQHFGDGTRLSIL.

The chain has TRBV2 and TRBJ2-4; D uncertain. CDR1 is SNHLY and CDR2 is FYNNEI in the germline V gene. V was shortened by 5 bases and J by 0 bases, with 14 bases between the two germline ends. The CDR3 spans 16 residues. The CDR3 DNA reads TGTGCCAGCAGTCGTGACACCGACCCAGCCAAAAACATTCAGTACTTC. Residues: CASSRDTDPAKNIQYF.

The chain recombines TRBV7-9 with TRBJ1-3; 10 bases align to TRBD1. The length of the CDR3 is 16 residues. Trimming cost V 3 bases and J 4 bases; bases outside gene matches: 6. In germline, CDR1 is SEHNR, CDR2 FQNEAQ (reference sequence). CDR3 in amino acids: CASSLGGTGAGNTIYF. The DNA for the CDR3 is TGTGCCAGCAGCTTGGGGGGGACAGGGGCCGGAAACACCATATATTTT.

The chain couples TRBV27 to TRBJ1-2; D is unresolved. Germline assignment: CDR1 MNHEY and CDR2 SMNVEV (reference sequence). V was clipped by 3 bases and J by 2 bases, with 13 bases between them. This CDR3 is built from 15 residues. CDR3 sequence reads: CASSFTPALNYGYTF. CDR3 bases: TGTGCCAGCAGTTTTACCCCAGCGCTCAACTATGGCTACACCTTC.

This clone has more than one count but fewer than ten. The V call is TRBV18, the J call TRBJ2-2, with a weak D call TRBD1 (6 bases). This CDR3 region has 15 residues. From germline, CDR1 is KGHSH and CDR2 LQKENI. V was shortened by 7 bases and J by 4 bases, with 16 bases between the two germline ends. The CDR3 coding sequence is TGTGCCAGCTTGCGAACAGGGAAGTTCACCGGGGAGCTGTTTTTT. This encodes CASLRTGKFTGELFF.

The chain carries TRBV7-8 and TRBJ2-5, with D possibly being TRBD1 (6 bases). Between the trimmed V and J ends, which lost 5 bases and 4 bases, there was a span of 14 bases. The CDR3 sequence is 14 residues long. Per the germline V gene, CDR1 is SGHVS and CDR2 is FQNEAQ. The DNA for the CDR3 is TGTGCCAGCAGCCTCGGACAGCGCCGAGAGACCCAGTACTTC. Amino acid sequence: CASSLGQRRETQYF.

This clone appeared once. The rearrangement links TRBV21-1 to TRBJ1-4; the table gives TRBD1 as D, unverified against the DNA. TRBV21-1 is a pseudogene. This CDR3 is built from 15 residues. The CDR3 nucleotides are TGTGCCAGCAGCAAACAGGGTTTGTCTAATGAAAAACTGTTTTTT. It yields the protein CASSKQGLSNEKLFF.

In DNA, the CDR3 is TGTGCCATCAGTGACATAAAACCTGGAGGGGAAGAGACCCAGTACTTC. Its translation is CAISDIKPGGEETQYF. V usage is TRBV10-3 and J usage is TRBJ2-5; TRBD2 is a possible D gene (6 bases). CDR3 length: 16 amino acids. V lost 3 bases, J lost 3 bases, and 17 bases lay in between. The germline gives CDR1 ENHRY, CDR2 SYGVKD.

The chain combines TRBV5-4 with TRBJ2-7, with D tentatively TRBD1 (6 bases). This CDR3 is built from 18 residues. Per germline, CDR1 SGHNT and CDR2 YYREEE (reference sequence). With 3 bases removed from V and 4 bases from J, the gap between germline ends came to 26 bases. The DNA of the CDR3 is TGTGCCAGCAGCTCAACTAGACAAACAGGGCGAGGGGGATACGAGCAGTACTTC. It encodes CASSSTRQTGRGGYEQYF.

The chain employs TRBV28 and TRBJ2-3; TRBD1 aligns across 8 bases. CDR1 is MDHEN, CDR2 SYDVKM, per germline. The CDR3 is made up of 13 amino acids. Losses at the gene ends were 5 bases for V and 5 bases for J; bases not matched to a gene: 3. CDR3 sequence reads: CASSVRGLDTQYF. The DNA for the CDR3 is TGTGCCAGCAGTGTCAGGGGGCTAGATACGCAGTATTTT.

V is TRBV14 and J is TRBJ2-1; 13 bases line up with TRBD2. CDR1 is SGHDN and CDR2 is FVKESK in the germline V gene. V was clipped by 6 bases and J by 8 bases; unmatched bases: 10. This CDR3 is 16 amino acids long. For the CDR3, the DNA is TGTGCCAGCAGTATTTTCAGGACTAGCGGGGGCGATGAGCAGTTCTTC. As protein: CASSIFRTSGGDEQFF.

The CDR3 nucleotides read TGCGCCAGCAGCTCGGACAGATCGAACACTGAAGCTTTCTTT. It codes for CASSSDRSNTEAFF. The chain links TRBV5-1 to TRBJ1-1; TRBD1 is a possible D gene (6 bases). The CDR3 loop spans 14 amino acids. Germline lookup yields CDR1 SGHRS and CDR2 YFSETQ. Trimming shortened V by 3 bases and J by 1 base, and 10 bases separated the two germline ends.

The chain carries TRBV18 and TRBJ1-5, with TRBD1 matching over 7 bases. The germline V gene has CDR1 KGHSH and CDR2 LQKENI. The CDR3 is 17 residues long. The V segment lost 2 bases and the J segment 3 bases; nucleotides outside the gene matches: 10. CDR3 amino acids: CASSPSMKGANNQPQHF. In nucleotides, the CDR3 is TGTGCCAGCTCACCATCGATGAAGGGGGCGAACAATCAGCCCCAGCATTTT.